The next 7 T cell receptor beta chains were all read from a single sample in a study of blood T cell repertoires in COVID-19. Only in-frame clones appear in the TCRdb table, and some are missing; sequencing was by immunoSEQ multiplex PCR. The sample contains more than 200,000 clones, around 87% of which appear only once. The sequencing sample was made of peripheral blood. These receptors all come from a woman aged 55-70 years with COVID-19, enrolled during active disease.

V is TRBV7-2 and J is TRBJ2-2; possibly TRBD1 for D (6 bases). V was trimmed by 7 bases and J by 0 bases, leaving 18 bases between them. The CDR3 contains 17 residues. CDR1 is SGHTA, CDR2 FQGNSA, per germline. The CDR3 bases are TGTGCCAGCACCTCACGTGGGACACTCTCGAACACCGGGGAGCTGTTTTTT. Residues: CASTSRGTLSNTGELFF. The full variable domain, with the rest looked up from reference TRBV7-2 and TRBJ2-2, is GAGVSQSPSNKVTEKGKDVELRCDPISGHTALYWYRQSLGQGLEFLIYFQGNSAPDKSGLPSDRFSAERTGGSVSTLTIQRTQQEDSAVYLCASTSRGTLSNTGELFFGEGSRLTVL.

This chain uses TRBV4-1 with TRBJ2-1; 9 nucleotides line up with TRBD1. V lost 6 bases, J lost 4 bases, and 7 bases stayed unmatched. The germline gives CDR1 MGHRA, CDR2 YSYEKL. This CDR3 is built from 15 residues. The DNA of the CDR3 is TGCGCCAGCAGTTTAGGACAGGGGTCATACAATGAGCAGTTCTTC. Translating gives CASSLGQGSYNEQFF.

The J gene is TRBJ2-5, the V gene TRBV5-1; 15 bases match TRBD2. The V and J ends lost 5 bases and 5 bases, in that order; junction bases with no gene match: 10. This CDR3 comprises 17 residues. Germline CDR1 is SGHRS and CDR2 is YFSETQ. CDR3 in DNA: TGCGCCAGCAGTCCCGGGACTAGCGGGAGGCGTCTGGAGACCCAGTACTTC. This encodes CASSPGTSGRRLETQYF.

V gene TRBV5-1 combines with J gene TRBJ2-2; possibly TRBD1 for D (6 bases). The CDR3 is made up of 16 amino acids. The V end lost 0 bases, the J end lost 4 bases, and 13 bases lay between the germline ends. Germline V gene data show CDR1 as SGHRS and CDR2 as YFSETQ. The CDR3 sequence is CASSLDSRGVTGELFF. The CDR3 bases are TGCGCCAGCAGCTTGGATTCCAGGGGAGTCACCGGGGAGCTGTTTTTT.

This chain connects TRBV4-3 to TRBJ1-2; D may be TRBD1 (5 bases). CDR1 and CDR2 from the germline V gene are LGHNA and YSLEER. The CDR3 runs 16 residues. The V end was cut by 1 base, the J end by 3 bases, with 15 bases between. The CDR3: CASSQGGGGPYYGYTF. Written as DNA, the CDR3 is TGCGCCAGCAGCCAAGGTGGCGGGGGACCTTACTATGGCTACACCTTC.

CDR3 DNA: TGTGCCAGCAGTTTCCTGACTAGCGCCTCCCAAGAGACCCAGTACTTC. Translated, it gives CASSFLTSASQETQYF. The chain links TRBV28 to TRBJ2-5; 8 bases match TRBD2. Germline assignment: CDR1 MDHEN and CDR2 SYDVKM. The CDR3 sequence is 16 residues long. The V and J ends lost 3 bases and 1 base, in that order; junction bases with no gene match: 7.

This chain uses TRBV28 with TRBJ2-3, with 9 bases fitting TRBD2. J was trimmed by 0 bases and V by 0 bases; bases with no gene match: 16. The CDR3 has 21 residues. Germline CDR1 is MDHEN and CDR2 is SYDVKM. CDR3 bases: TGTGCCAGCAGTTTATGGTACCGCTGGCGGGAGGGACTTACTAGCACAGATACGCAGTATTTT. Encoded protein: CASSLWYRWREGLTSTDTQYF.